This T cell receptor beta chain emerged from a study of T cell responses to AZD1222 COVID-19 vaccine. Points on this clone: Its antigen is unidentified.

Germline-derived CDR1 and CDR2 are KGHSH and LQKENI. The CDR3 loop spans 15 amino acids. Trimming removed 5 bases at V and 1 base at J, with 14 bases between. Study results and caveats: Among the donors, most were white British and more were female, and clonal diversity was possibly underestimated. Every sample of the repertoires postdated the peak T cell response.

The protocol was immunoSEQ multiplex PCR, while the TCRdb copy is restricted to in-frame clones and leaves out a portion. The data show 100,000 to 150,000 clones, 65% to 90% seen once. The sequencing used peripheral blood, collected 28 days after the second AZD1222 dose. This chain uses TRBV18 with TRBJ1-1, with D uncertain. The sequence derives from an adult who received the AZD1222 COVID-19 vaccine. This CDR3 is CASSSETLKNTEAFF. CDR3 nucleotide sequence: TGTGCCAGCTCAAGCGAAACGTTGAAGAACACTGAAGCTTTCTTT.